Below, 25 T cell receptor beta chains from the same sample are listed, as sequenced in a study of blood T cell repertoires in COVID-19. The data were produced by immunoSEQ multiplex PCR, yet TCRdb's version contains in-frame clones alone and is incomplete. In the table there are about 97,000 clones, just over 85% of which are singletons. Sequencing input: peripheral blood. Receptors originate from a man in his forties or fifties with COVID-19, enrolled during active disease.

The CDR3 loop is CASSPLQGTGNEKLFF. The CDR3 region has the DNA TGTGCCAGCTCACCACTTCAGGGGACAGGAAATGAAAAACTGTTTTTT. This rearrangement joins TRBV18 to TRBJ1-4; 8 bases are a match to TRBD1. The germline V gene encodes CDR1 KGHSH and CDR2 LQKENI. V shed 1 base and J 5 bases; nucleotides not matched to a gene: 6. The CDR3 is 16 amino acids. The complete variable domain, with remaining parts taken from reference TRBV18 and TRBJ1-4, reads NAGVMQNPRHLVRRRGQEARLRCSPMKGHSHVYWYRQLPEEGLKFMVYLQKENIIDESGMPKERFSAEFPKEGPSILRIQQVVRGDSAAYFCASSPLQGTGNEKLFFGSGTQLSVL.

This sequence joins TRBV6-5 and TRBJ1-2; TRBD1 agrees at 9 bases. Germline CDR1 and CDR2: MNHEY and SVGAGI. V was pared by 4 bases and J by 8 bases, with 2 bases of the junction left unmatched. CDR3 length: 12 residues. CDR3 in amino acids: CASSWDREGYTF. As DNA, the CDR3 is TGTGCCAGCAGTTGGGACAGGGAGGGCTACACCTTC.

The rearrangement joins TRBV2 to TRBJ1-5, with TRBD1 as a possible D gene (6 bases). Germline V gene sequence: CDR1 SNHLY, CDR2 FYNNEI. The CDR3 runs 15 residues. The V end was cut by 6 bases, the J end by 0 bases, with 12 bases between. As DNA, the CDR3 is TGTGCCAGCAGAGAGGGACACCATAGCAATCAGCCCCAGCATTTT. Its translation: CASREGHHSNQPQHF.

This chain joins TRBV4-2 and TRBJ1-6, with D unresolved. The length of the CDR3 is 11 residues. V was trimmed by 5 bases and J by 7 bases, leaving 3 bases between them. The germline CDR1 and CDR2 sequences are LGHNA and YNFKEQ. The DNA of the CDR3 is TGTGCCAGCAGCGAGAATTCACCCCTCCACTTT. Translated, it gives CASSENSPLHF.

This clone was found once. The J gene is TRBJ2-1, the V gene TRBV4-1, with D unclear. The germline V gene encodes CDR1 MGHRA and CDR2 YSYEKL. This CDR3 contains 16 residues. V was trimmed by 1 base and J by 0 bases, leaving 10 bases between them. The CDR3 reads CASSQAAVYSYNEQFF. CDR3 nucleotides: TGCGCCAGCAGCCAAGCGGCGGTATACTCCTACAATGAGCAGTTCTTC.

The genes are TRBV3-1 (or the pseudogene TRBV3-2) and TRBJ2-5, with a possible D match to TRBD1 (5 bases). Trimming removed 3 bases at V and 3 bases at J, with 14 bases between. Per the germline V gene, CDR1 is LGHDT and CDR2 is YNNKEL (reference sequence). CDR3 size: 15 residues. The chain's CDR3 is CASSQRQKKEETQYF. The CDR3 bases are TGTGCCAGCAGCCAGAGACAGAAAAAAGAAGAGACCCAGTACTTC.

This chain links TRBV18 with TRBJ2-7; D is unclear. Trimming took 1 base from V and 4 from J, leaving 11 bases between them. Germline assignment: CDR1 KGHSH and CDR2 LQKENI. The length of the CDR3 is 14 residues. The CDR3 sequence is CASSPRQGEYEQYF. In nucleotides, the CDR3 is TGTGCCAGCTCACCACGTCAAGGAGAATACGAGCAGTACTTC. Complete variable domain (other parts from reference TRBV18 and TRBJ2-7): NAGVMQNPRHLVRRRGQEARLRCSPMKGHSHVYWYRQLPEEGLKFMVYLQKENIIDESGMPKERFSAEFPKEGPSILRIQQVVRGDSAAYFCASSPRQGEYEQYFGPGTRLTVT.

The rearrangement links TRBV19 to TRBJ1-6; D ambiguous. The CDR3 runs 13 residues. Trimming pared 8 bases from V and 7 bases from J, leaving 12 bases between. Germline values: CDR1 LNHDA, CDR2 SQIVND (reference sequence). CDR3 sequence (DNA): TGTGCCAGTCGAGAGGTTAACAATTCACCCCTCCACTTT. This codes for CASREVNNSPLHF.

This chain links TRBV5-1 with TRBJ2-4; 8 bases align to TRBD2. V gave up 6 bases and J gave up 0 bases; unmatched junction bases: 5. The CDR3 covers 15 residues. Per germline, CDR1 SGHRS and CDR2 YFSETQ. Here the CDR3 reads CASTAGGRAKNIQYF. CDR3 DNA sequence: TGCGCCAGCACGGCGGGAGGTAGAGCCAAAAACATTCAGTACTTC.

This sequence joins TRBV5-1 and TRBJ2-3; D gene uncertain. The CDR3 has 15 residues. The germline V gene has CDR1 SGHRS and CDR2 YFSETQ. The V end lost 0 bases, the J end lost 2 bases, and 10 bases lay between the germline ends. The DNA for the CDR3 is TGCGCCAGCAGCTTGGAAGTAGCCAACACAGATACGCAGTATTTT. Translation gives CASSLEVANTDTQYF. Filled out from reference TRBV5-1 and TRBJ2-3, the complete variable domain reads KAGVTQTPRYLIKTRGQQVTLSCSPISGHRSVSWYQQTPGQGLQFLFEYFSETQRNKGNFPGRFSGRQFSNSRSEMNVSTLELGDSALYLCASSLEVANTDTQYFGPGTRLTVL.

The CDR3 nucleotides are TGTGCCAGTAGTATCCTACGACAGGGCATTAATGGCTACACCTTC. Translation gives CASSILRQGINGYTF. The rearrangement joins TRBV19 to TRBJ1-2; the match to TRBD1 covers 7 bases. CDR3 length: 15 residues. Trimming took 3 bases from V and 6 from J; bases not matched to a gene: 10. Germline CDR1 reads LNHDA; CDR2 reads SQIVND (reference sequence).

The rearrangement joins TRBV9 to TRBJ2-7, with D unresolved. The CDR3 length is 15 residues. Germline lookup yields CDR1 SGDLS and CDR2 YYNGEE. V lost 0 bases to trimming and J lost 1 base, with 11 bases between them. CDR3 residues: CASSVAAARSYEQYF. The CDR3 bases are TGTGCCAGCAGCGTAGCGGCAGCGAGATCCTACGAGCAGTACTTC.

The V call is TRBV19, the J call TRBJ2-7; 7 positions agree with TRBD1. CDR3 length: 11 amino acids. The germline V gene encodes CDR1 LNHDA and CDR2 SQIVND (reference sequence). The CDR3 DNA reads as TGTGCTACAGGGGACTCCTACGAGCAGTACTTC. Encoded protein: CATGDSYEQYF.

The gene calls are TRBV27 and TRBJ1-5; no clear D. CDR1 MNHEY and CDR2 SMNVEV come from the germline V gene (reference sequence). V was trimmed by 5 bases and J by 2 bases, leaving 13 bases between them. This CDR3 comprises 15 residues. This chain's CDR3 is CASSPVPLGNQPQHF. CDR3 DNA: TGTGCCAGCAGTCCGGTCCCACTGGGCAATCAGCCCCAGCATTTT.

This chain links TRBV5-1 with TRBJ1-2; no definite D call. Germline V gene lookup returns CDR1 SGHRS and CDR2 YFSETQ. The germline V and J ends were trimmed by 6 bases and 0 bases, with 15 bases remaining between them. The CDR3 runs 15 residues. CDR3 in amino acids: CASTLDVGANYGYTF. In DNA, the CDR3 is TGCGCCAGCACCCTGGACGTCGGGGCTAACTATGGCTACACCTTC.

This rearrangement joins TRBV2 to TRBJ2-2; D is perhaps TRBD2 (5 bases). Germline-derived CDR1 and CDR2 are SNHLY and FYNNEI. Trimming cost V 2 bases and J 1 base, with 8 bases left between them. The CDR3 runs 15 residues. The chain's CDR3 is CASSELGGNTGELFF. In DNA, the CDR3 is TGTGCCAGCAGTGAACTCGGAGGGAACACCGGGGAGCTGTTTTTT.

The V gene is TRBV19, the J gene TRBJ1-6, with D unresolved. The CDR3 has 13 residues. Germline loops: CDR1 LNHDA, CDR2 SQIVND (reference sequence). V gave up 6 bases and J gave up 9 bases, with 12 bases separating them. CDR3 DNA sequence: TGTGCCAGTAGAGGACGGGGAAGTTCACCCCTCCACTTT. Protein product: CASRGRGSSPLHF. The full variable domain, rest sourced from reference TRBV19 and TRBJ1-6, is DGGITQSPKYLFRKEGQNVTLSCEQNLNHDAMYWYRQDPGQGLRLIYYSQIVNDFQKGDIAEGYSVSREKKESFPLTVTSAQKNPTAFYLCASRGRGSSPLHFGNGTRLTVT.

The CDR3: CASSPTGGSTEAFF. The CDR3 region has the DNA TGTGCCAGCAGCCCAACAGGGGGGAGCACTGAAGCTTTCTTT. The rearrangement uses TRBV7-3 and TRBJ1-1; 8 bases fit TRBD1. The CDR3 sequence is 14 residues long. J lost 4 bases, V lost 5 bases, and 6 bases had no gene match. The germline gives CDR1 SGHTA, CDR2 FQGTGA.

The chain uses TRBV15 and TRBJ1-2, with TRBD1 as a possible D gene (6 bases). Trimming pared 0 bases from V and 6 bases from J, leaving 14 bases between. This CDR3 is built from 15 residues. The V gene's germline CDR1 is LNHNV and CDR2 YYDKDF (reference sequence). DNA of the CDR3: TGTGCCACCAGCAGAGAAGGGACATGGGTTGATGGCTACACCTTC. It encodes CATSREGTWVDGYTF.

V and J are TRBV6-1 and TRBJ1-3; D gene uncertain. V was cut by 3 bases and J by 0 bases, with 6 bases left in between. The CDR3 extends over 14 amino acids. CDR1 and CDR2 (germline): MNHNS, SASEGT. The CDR3 sequence is CASSDYSSGNTIYF. The CDR3 nucleotides read TGTGCCAGCAGTGACTACAGCTCTGGAAACACCATATATTTT.

The chain carries TRBV29-1 and TRBJ2-3, with 7 nucleotides matching TRBD1. The J segment lost 4 bases and the V segment lost 5 bases, leaving 6 bases of the junction unmatched. Germline V lookup: CDR1 SQVTM, CDR2 ANQGSEA. The CDR3 covers 13 residues. CDR3: CSVRKGGSDTQYF. CDR3 nucleotide sequence: TGCAGCGTTCGCAAAGGGGGCTCAGATACGCAGTATTTT.

The rearrangement joins TRBV19 to TRBJ1-2; perhaps TRBD1 as D (6 bases). The CDR3 contains 15 residues. The V end lost 4 bases, the J end lost 5 bases, and 17 bases lay between the germline ends. Germline CDR1 and CDR2: LNHDA and SQIVND (reference sequence). The CDR3 nucleotides read TGTGCCAGTAGTACCCCCCCGGCGGGGGCGTATGGCTACACCTTC. It codes for CASSTPPAGAYGYTF.

The J gene is TRBJ1-5, the V gene TRBV24-1, with 7 bases fitting TRBD1. V lost 7 bases, J lost 14 bases, and 13 bases stayed unmatched. The CDR3 spans 13 residues. CDR1 KGHDR and CDR2 SFDVKD come from the germline V gene. In DNA form, the CDR3 reads TGTGCCACCAGCCCACCCAGACAGGGTGAGGAGCATTTT. Its translation is CATSPPRQGEEHF.

This clone was observed once. The gene calls are TRBV7-9 and TRBJ1-3, with unresolved D. Between the trimmed V and J ends, which lost 4 bases and 0 bases, there was a span of 13 bases. Germline CDR1 reads SEHNR; CDR2 reads FQNEAQ (reference sequence). CDR3 length: 16 amino acids. CDR3 DNA: TGTGCCAGCAGCTCCAGAGGACGGGGCTCTGGAAACACCATATATTTT. Its translation is CASSSRGRGSGNTIYF.

This clone was found once. The rearrangement joins TRBV7-9 to TRBJ1-2; 7 nucleotides align to TRBD1. Germline V CDR1 and CDR2: SEHNR, FQNEAQ (reference sequence). The trim removed 4 bases at V and 5 bases at J, leaving 13 bases unmatched. The CDR3 consists of 16 residues. For the CDR3, the DNA is TGTGCCAGCAGCTCGGACAGGCCCTATACGTGGTATGGCTACACCTTC. Protein: CASSSDRPYTWYGYTF.